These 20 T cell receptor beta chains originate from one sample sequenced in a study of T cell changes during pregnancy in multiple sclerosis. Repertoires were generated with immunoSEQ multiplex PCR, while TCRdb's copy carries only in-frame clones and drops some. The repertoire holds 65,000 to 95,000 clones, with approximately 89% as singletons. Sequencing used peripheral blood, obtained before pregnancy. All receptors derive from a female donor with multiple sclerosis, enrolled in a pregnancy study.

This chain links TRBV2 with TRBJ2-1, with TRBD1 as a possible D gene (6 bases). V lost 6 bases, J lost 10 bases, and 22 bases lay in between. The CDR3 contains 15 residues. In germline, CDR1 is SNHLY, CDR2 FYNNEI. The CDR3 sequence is CASRGDNSIANEQFF. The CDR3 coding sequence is TGTGCCAGCAGGGGGGACAATTCTATAGCCAACGAGCAGTTCTTC.

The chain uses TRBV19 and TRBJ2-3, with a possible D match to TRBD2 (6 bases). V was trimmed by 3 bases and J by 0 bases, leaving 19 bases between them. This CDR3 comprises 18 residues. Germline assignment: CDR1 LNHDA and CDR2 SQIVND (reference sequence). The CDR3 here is CASSIGGARTYSTDTQYF. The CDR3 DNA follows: TGTGCCAGTAGTATTGGCGGGGCGCGAACATATAGCACAGATACGCAGTATTTT.

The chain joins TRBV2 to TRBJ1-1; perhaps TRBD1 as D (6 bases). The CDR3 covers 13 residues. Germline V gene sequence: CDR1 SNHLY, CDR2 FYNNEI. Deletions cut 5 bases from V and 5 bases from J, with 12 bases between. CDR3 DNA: TGTGCCAGCAGTTCACAGGGAAAAACTGAAGCTTTCTTT. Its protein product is CASSSQGKTEAFF.

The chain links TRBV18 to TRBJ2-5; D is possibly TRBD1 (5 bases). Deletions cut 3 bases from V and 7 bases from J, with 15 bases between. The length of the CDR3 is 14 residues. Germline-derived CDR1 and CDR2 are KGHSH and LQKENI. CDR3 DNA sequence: TGTGCCAGCTCACCTCTGATTAGGGGTGGGACCCAGTACTTC. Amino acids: CASSPLIRGGTQYF.

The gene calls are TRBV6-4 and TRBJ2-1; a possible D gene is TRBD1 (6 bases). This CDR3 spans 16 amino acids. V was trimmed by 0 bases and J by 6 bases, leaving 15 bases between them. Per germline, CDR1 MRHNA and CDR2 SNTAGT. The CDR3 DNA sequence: TGTGCCAGCAGTGACTCGAGACAGGATGGGTCCAATGAGCAGTTCTTC. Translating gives CASSDSRQDGSNEQFF.

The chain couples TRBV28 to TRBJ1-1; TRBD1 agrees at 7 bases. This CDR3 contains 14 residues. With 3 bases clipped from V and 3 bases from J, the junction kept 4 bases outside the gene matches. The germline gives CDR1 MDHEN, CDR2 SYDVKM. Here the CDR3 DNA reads TGTGCCAGCAGTTTGGGGACAGATTACACTGAAGCTTTCTTT. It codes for CASSLGTDYTEAFF.

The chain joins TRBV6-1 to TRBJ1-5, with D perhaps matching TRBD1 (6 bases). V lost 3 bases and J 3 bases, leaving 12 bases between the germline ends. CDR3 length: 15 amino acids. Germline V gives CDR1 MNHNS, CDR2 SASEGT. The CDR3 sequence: CASSEGASYNQPQHF. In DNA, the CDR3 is TGTGCCAGCAGTGAGGGGGCCTCCTACAATCAGCCCCAGCATTTT.

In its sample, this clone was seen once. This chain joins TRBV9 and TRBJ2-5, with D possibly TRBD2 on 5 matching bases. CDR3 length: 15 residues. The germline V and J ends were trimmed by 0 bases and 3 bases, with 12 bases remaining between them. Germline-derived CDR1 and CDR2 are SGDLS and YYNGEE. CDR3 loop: CASSVGGSFEETQYF. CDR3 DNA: TGTGCCAGCAGCGTAGGAGGGAGTTTCGAAGAGACCCAGTACTTC.

CDR3 in amino acids: CASSVEPGADGYTF. The CDR3 DNA sequence: TGTGCCAGCAGCGTAGAACCAGGGGCGGATGGCTACACCTTC. The V and J genes are TRBV9 and TRBJ1-2; a weak D match, TRBD1 (6 bases). The CDR3 covers 14 residues. The germline V gene has CDR1 SGDLS and CDR2 YYNGEE. V lost 0 bases and J 6 bases, leaving 12 bases between the germline ends.

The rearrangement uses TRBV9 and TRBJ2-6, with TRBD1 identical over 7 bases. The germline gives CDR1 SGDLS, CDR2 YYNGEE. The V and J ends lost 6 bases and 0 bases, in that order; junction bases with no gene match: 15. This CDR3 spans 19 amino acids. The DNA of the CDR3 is TGTGCCAGCACGGGACCGATGGGACAGCCTAACTCTGGGGCCAACGTCCTGACTTTC. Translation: CASTGPMGQPNSGANVLTF.

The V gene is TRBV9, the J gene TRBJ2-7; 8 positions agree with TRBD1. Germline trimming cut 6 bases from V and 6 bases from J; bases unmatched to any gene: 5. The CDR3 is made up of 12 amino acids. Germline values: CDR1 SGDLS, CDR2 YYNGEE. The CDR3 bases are TGTGCCAGCATCAGGACAGGGAGCGAGCAGTACTTC. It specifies CASIRTGSEQYF.

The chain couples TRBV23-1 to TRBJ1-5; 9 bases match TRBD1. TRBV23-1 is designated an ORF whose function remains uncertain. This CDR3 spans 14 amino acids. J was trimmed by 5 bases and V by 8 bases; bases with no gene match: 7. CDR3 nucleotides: TGCGCCAGCGGGATAACAGGGGGCCATCAGCCCCAGCATTTT. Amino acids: CASGITGGHQPQHF.

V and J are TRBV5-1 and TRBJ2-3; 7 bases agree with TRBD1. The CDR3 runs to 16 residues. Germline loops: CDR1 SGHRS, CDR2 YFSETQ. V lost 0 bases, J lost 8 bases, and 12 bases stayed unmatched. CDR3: CASSLGDSTPRATQYF. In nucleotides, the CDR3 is TGCGCCAGCAGCTTGGGGGACAGCACCCCCCGTGCTACGCAGTATTTT.

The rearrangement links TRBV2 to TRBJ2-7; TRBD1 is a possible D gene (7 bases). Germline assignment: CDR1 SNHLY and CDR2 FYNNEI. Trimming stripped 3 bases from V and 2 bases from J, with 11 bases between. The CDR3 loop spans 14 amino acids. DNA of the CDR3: TGTGCCAGCAGTGATCAGGGGGGAACCTACGAGCAGTACTTC. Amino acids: CASSDQGGTYEQYF.

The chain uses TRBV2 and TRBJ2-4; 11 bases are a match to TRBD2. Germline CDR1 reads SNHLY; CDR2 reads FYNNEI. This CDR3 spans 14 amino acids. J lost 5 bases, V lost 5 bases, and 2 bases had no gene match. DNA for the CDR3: TGTGCCAGCAGTAGTAGCGGGGGGGAAAACATTCAGTACTTC. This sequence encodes CASSSSGGENIQYF.

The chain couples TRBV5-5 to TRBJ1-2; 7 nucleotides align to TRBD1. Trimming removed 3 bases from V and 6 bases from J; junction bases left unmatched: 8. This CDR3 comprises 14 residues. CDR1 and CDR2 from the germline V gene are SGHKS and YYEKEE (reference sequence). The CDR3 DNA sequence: TGTGCCAGCAGCTCCAGGTCAGGGGGTGATGGCTACACCTTC. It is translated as CASSSRSGGDGYTF. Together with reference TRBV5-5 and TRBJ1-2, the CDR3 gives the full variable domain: DAGVTQSPTHLIKTRGQQVTLRCSPISGHKSVSWYQQVLGQGPQFIFQYYEKEERGRGNFPDRFSARQFPNYSSELNVNALLLGDSALYLCASSSRSGGDGYTFGSGTRLTVV.

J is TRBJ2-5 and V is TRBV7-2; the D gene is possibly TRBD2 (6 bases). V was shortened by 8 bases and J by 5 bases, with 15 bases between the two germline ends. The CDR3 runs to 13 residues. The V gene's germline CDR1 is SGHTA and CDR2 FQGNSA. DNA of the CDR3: TGTGCCAGCGGATGGGACTGGCGGGAGACCCAGTACTTC. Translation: CASGWDWRETQYF.

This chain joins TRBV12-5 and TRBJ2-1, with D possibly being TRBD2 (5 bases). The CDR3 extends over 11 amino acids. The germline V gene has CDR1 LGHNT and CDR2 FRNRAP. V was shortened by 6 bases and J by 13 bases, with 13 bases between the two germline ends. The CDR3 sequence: CASGWETLQFF. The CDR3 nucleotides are TGTGCTAGTGGATGGGAGACGTTACAGTTCTTC. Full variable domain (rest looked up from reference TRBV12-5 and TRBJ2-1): DARVTQTPRHKVTEMGQEVTMRCQPILGHNTVFWYRQTMMQGLELLAYFRNRAPLDDSGMPKDRFSAEMPDATLATLKIQPSEPRDSAVYFCASGWETLQFFGPGTRLTVL.

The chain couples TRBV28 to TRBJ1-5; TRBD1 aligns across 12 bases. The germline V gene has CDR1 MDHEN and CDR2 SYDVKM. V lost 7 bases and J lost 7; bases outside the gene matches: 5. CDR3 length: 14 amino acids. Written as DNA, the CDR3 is TGTGCCAGCACCGGGGACAGGGGGCTGCAGCCCCAGCATTTT. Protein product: CASTGDRGLQPQHF.

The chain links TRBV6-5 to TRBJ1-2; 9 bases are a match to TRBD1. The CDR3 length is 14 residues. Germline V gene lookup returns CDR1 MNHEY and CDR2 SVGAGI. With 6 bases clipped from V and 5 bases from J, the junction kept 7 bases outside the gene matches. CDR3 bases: TGTGCCAGCAGCCCGGACAGGGGCGGTTATGGCTACACCTTC. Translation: CASSPDRGGYGYTF.